The subject of this entry is one TCR beta chain. Its specific antigen is unknown. No much larger clone exists at a distance of one base, and base qualities are not known. The data are from a study of shared clonotypes between healthy human individuals (dated by TCRdb to about 2020). In terms of the full investigation: The cohort comprised two women and three men aged 18 to 49 years. The study deeply sequenced blood TCR repertoires of five healthy adults to estimate repertoire size and the extent of clonotype sharing between individuals. Leukapheresis yielded between about 0.94 and 9.5 billion PBMCs per donor. Different laboratories and diverse techniques were used to prepare libraries and sequence TCR repertoires, to increase sequencing depth and limit assay-specific biases. Per donor, three plates each were used for CD4 naive and CD4 memory, two for CD8 naive, and one for CD8 memory.

The research as a whole found: Because the study included only a small number of donors, the genetic and exposure-history diversity represented was limited. Higher generation probabilities were observed for clonotypes shared by all four sorted-subset donors than for non-shared clonotypes. Sampling was restricted to blood, and TCR repertoires in tissues likely differ from the TCR repertoires found in blood. Incomplete sequencing was indicated by rarefaction of sorted-subset datasets, despite the large sequencing depth. Based on pairwise subsampling, the degree of clonotype sharing among donors was expected to be affected by sequencing depth. Naive subsets generally had larger estimated clonotype richness than memory subsets. Approximately 5% of naive CD4, roughly 3.6% of naive CD8, 2.3% of memory CD4, and 0.4% of memory CD8 clonotypes were shared across four donors.

Trimming takes 1 base from V and 4 bases from J, and the germline ends sit 16 bases apart. According to the germline V gene, CDR1 reads SGHTA and CDR2 reads FQGNSA. Including cysteine and phenylalanine, the CDR3 has 16 amino acids. The only DNA kept is the CDR3, 48 bases in frame from the first base. TCR CDR3 regions were amplified from genomic DNA by multiplex PCR using the deep immunoSEQ assay. For each cell subset, the extracted genomic DNA was distributed evenly across all wells of several immunoSEQ 96-well plates, and each plate served as one replicate. For sorted subsets, each replicate PCR was loaded with 200 ng genomic DNA, equivalent to 25,000 to 30,000 T cell genomes. The purified libraries were quantified using a Qubit 3.0 fluorometer, sized with a Bioanalyzer 2100, and then quantified again using the KAPA Library Quantification kit. A separate single-read 150-cycle Illumina NextSeq 550 flow cell was used to sequence each immunoSEQ 96-well plate. Concerning the study's data processing: Because only junctional sequences without quality scores were contained in the immunoSEQ output, filtering matching that applied to full-length reads could not be performed. Sequences were annotated with PyIR, a Python wrapper for IgBLAST v1.9, and V/J genes and CDR3 were assigned using IMGT germline references. Reads were filtered out if the reads had weak V/J assignments (E-value above 1e-6), no CDR3, stop codons, out-of-frame junctions, or ambiguous translated residues. A V3J clonotype was defined by an identical inferred V gene, J gene, and CDR3 amino acid sequence. To compute the percentage overlap between repertoires, the number of shared unique clonotypes was divided by the size of the smaller repertoire. Repertoire richness was assessed with RTK rarefaction, the Chao1 estimator, and Recon v2.1 estimates of unobserved clonotypes. Generation probabilities for all TCRbeta clonotypes obtained by the gDNA method from a handful of donors were computed using OLGA. Entries here come from immuneACCESS through TCRdb and include only in-frame sequences with V and J called. Some clones fail to appear in such tables; in the studies checked, an unresolved V gene covers under half of the shortfall, and the cause of the remainder is unknown. The DNA was the basis for D and trimming; V, J and clone size are from that table. Within this sample are roughly 1,100,000 clones, with approximately 70% of them counted one time only. The ten most abundant clones make up 1.5% of the sample.

The donors were healthy, HIV-negative adults who had no recently reported acute infections or vaccinations. Every donor was a Caucasian adult residing in Nashville, Tennessee, USA. Magnetic negative selection was used to enrich CD4+ T cells, after which naive cells were positively selected on CD45RA and the negative fraction became the memory subset. Blood was obtained by leukapheresis, after which PBMCs were separated by Ficoll-Histopaque density gradient centrifugation and cryopreserved in liquid nitrogen vapor phase. Analytical flow cytometry was used to check the purity and quantity of every magnetically sorted T cell population. From each sorted fraction, genomic DNA was isolated and quantified by UV absorbance on a Nanodrop 2000c.

The chain couples TRBV7-2 to TRBJ1-1; the D gene is perhaps TRBD1, on 6 matching bases. The sample comprised memory CD4+ T cells sorted from blood. The cell subset or site label corresponds to: CD45RA-negative fraction. The sequence came from a man between 18 and 29 years old in good health. The bases read TGTGCCAGCAGCTTAGACCCTCCAGGGGTGGGCACTGAAGCTTTCTTT. Translated, it reads CASSLDPPGVGTEAFF. The full variable domain, with segments outside the CDR3 supplied by the reference TRBV7-2 and TRBJ1-1 proteins, appears as GAGVSQSPSNKVTEKGKDVELRCDPISGHTALYWYRQSLGQGLEFLIYFQGNSAPDKSGLPSDRFSAERTGGSVSTLTIQRTQQEDSAVYLCASSLDPPGVGTEAFFGQGTRLTVV.